This passage covers 26 T cell receptor beta chains from one sample sequenced in a study of control samples from healthy donors and cancer patients. Generated by immunoSEQ multiplex PCR, the TCRdb table keeps only in-frame clones and is missing some. The table shows 190,000 or so clones, with about 93% occurring only once. Material: blood. The receptor set was obtained from a man aged 18 to 29 in good health.

The J gene is TRBJ1-6, the V gene TRBV12-5; no firm D call. Germline CDR1 is LGHNT and CDR2 is FRNRAP. The V end lost 6 bases, the J end lost 14 bases, and 14 bases lay between the germline ends. The CDR3 contains 12 residues. CDR3 sequence reads: CASGSSVSALHF. The CDR3 DNA sequence: TGTGCTAGTGGCTCGTCAGTGTCGGCCCTCCACTTT. The full variable domain, completed using reference TRBV12-5 and TRBJ1-6, is DARVTQTPRHKVTEMGQEVTMRCQPILGHNTVFWYRQTMMQGLELLAYFRNRAPLDDSGMPKDRFSAEMPDATLATLKIQPSEPRDSAVYFCASGSSVSALHFGNGTRLTVT.

This chain connects TRBV5-4 to TRBJ2-7; D tentatively reads TRBD1 or TRBD2 (7 bases each). V was clipped by 7 bases and J by 4 bases, with 18 bases between them. The CDR3 runs to 14 residues. Germline V gene data show CDR1 as SGHNT and CDR2 as YYREEE (reference sequence). CDR3 nucleotide sequence: TGTGCCAGCCACTCAGCGGGACAGAAATACGAGCAGTACTTC. It yields the protein CASHSAGQKYEQYF.

About this clone itself: The junction shows a germline mismatch at one end, possibly a read error. This chain joins TRBV14 and TRBJ1-3; no reliable D call. CDR1 SGHDN and CDR2 FVKESK come from the germline V gene. This CDR3 spans 14 amino acids. CDR3 sequence (DNA): TGTGCCAGCCGCCAAGGCCTTACTGGAAACACCATATATTTT. Its protein is CASRQGLTGNTIYF.

V is TRBV10-1 and J is TRBJ1-6; no definite D call. Trimming pared 9 bases from V and 10 bases from J, leaving 16 bases between. This CDR3 comprises 13 residues. CDR1 and CDR2 (germline): WNHNN, SYGVQD (reference sequence). In DNA form, the CDR3 reads TGCGCCAGTTCAGGATCCTCTCGATCACCCCTCCACTTT. The encoded protein is CASSGSSRSPLHF.

The sample holds one count of this clone. The genes are TRBV11-1 and TRBJ1-2, with D uncertain. The CDR3 loop spans 15 amino acids. Per germline, CDR1 SGHAT and CDR2 FQDESV (reference sequence). V shed 1 base and J shed 4 bases, with 13 bases lying between them. CDR3 coding DNA: TGTGCCAGCAGCTTAGTACCATCGCAGATCTATGGCTACACCTTC. Translating it yields CASSLVPSQIYGYTF.

This clone was found once. The CDR3 sequence: CAWSLGAYEQYF. CDR3 in DNA: TGTGCCTGGAGTCTAGGGGCCTACGAGCAGTACTTC. This chain uses TRBV30 with TRBJ2-7, with TRBD1 as a possible D gene (5 bases). Between the trimmed V and J ends, which lost 2 bases and 2 bases, there was a span of 7 bases. The CDR3 runs to 12 residues. Germline CDR1 reads GTSNPN; CDR2 reads SVGIG (reference sequence). The complete variable domain, with remaining parts taken from reference TRBV30 and TRBJ2-7, reads SQTIHQWPATLVQPVGSPLSLECTVEGTSNPNLYWYRQAAGRGLQLLFYSVGIGQISSEVPQNLSASRPQDRQFILSSKKLLLSDSGFYLCAWSLGAYEQYFGPGTRLTVT.

In DNA form, the CDR3 reads TGTGCCAGCAGTGATCCGGACATCCGCTATGGCTACACCTTC. Protein: CASSDPDIRYGYTF. The V call is TRBV25-1, the J call TRBJ1-2; maybe TRBD1 (5 bases). The CDR3 loop spans 14 amino acids. With 3 bases removed from V and 4 bases from J, the gap between germline ends came to 12 bases. Germline V gives CDR1 MGHDK, CDR2 SYGVNS.

The chain uses TRBV9 and TRBJ2-7; D may be TRBD1 or TRBD2 (7 bases each). The V end lost 0 bases, the J end lost 8 bases, and 21 bases lay between the germline ends. In germline, CDR1 is SGDLS, CDR2 YYNGEE. This CDR3 has 16 residues. The CDR3 region is CASSVEGGGELNKQYF. Here the CDR3 DNA reads TGTGCCAGCAGCGTAGAGGGAGGGGGCGAACTTAACAAGCAGTACTTC.

The chain is built from TRBV6-6 and TRBJ1-5, with D uncertain. Deletions cut 0 bases from V and 7 bases from J, with 13 bases between. CDR1 MNHNY and CDR2 SVGAGI come from the germline V gene (reference sequence). The length of the CDR3 is 15 residues. CDR3: CASSYSNRMGQPQHF. CDR3 nucleotide sequence: TGTGCCAGCAGTTACTCGAACCGTATGGGCCAGCCCCAGCATTTT.

The chain carries TRBV7-2 and TRBJ1-5; D remains ambiguous. CDR3 length: 13 amino acids. Germline CDR1 and CDR2: SGHTA and FQGNSA. The V end lost 2 bases, the J end lost 1 base, and 3 bases lay between the germline ends. CDR3 in amino acids: CASSLISNQPQHF. CDR3 DNA sequence: TGTGCCAGCAGCTTAATCAGCAATCAGCCCCAGCATTTT.

V gene TRBV18 combines with J gene TRBJ2-3, with 11 bases matching TRBD2. The trim removed 3 bases at V and 5 bases at J, leaving 4 bases unmatched. Germline CDR1 and CDR2: KGHSH and LQKENI. The CDR3 spans 15 residues. The CDR3 sequence: CASSPASGGRDTQYF. For the CDR3, the DNA is TGTGCCAGCTCACCTGCTAGCGGGGGGAGAGATACGCAGTATTTT.

The CDR3 sequence is CASSLGGPSTDTQYF. CDR3 nucleotides: TGTGCCAGCAGCTTAGGGGGCCCTAGCACAGATACGCAGTATTTT. The chain uses TRBV11-2 and TRBJ2-3, with a tentative D call TRBD1 (5 bases). V dropped 1 base and J dropped 0 bases, with 8 bases sitting between them. The CDR3 loop spans 15 amino acids. Germline V lookup: CDR1 SGHAT, CDR2 FQNNGV.

CDR3 loop: CASSPRAGRKETQYF. In DNA, the CDR3 is TGTGCCAGCTCACCACGGGCAGGGAGAAAGGAGACCCAGTACTTC. The chain carries TRBV18 and TRBJ2-5; D is tentatively TRBD1 or TRBD2 (5 bases each). The CDR3 length is 15 residues. V gave up 1 base and J gave up 5 bases, with 14 bases separating them. Germline CDR1 is KGHSH and CDR2 is LQKENI.

The table lists this clone with a few counts. The chain joins TRBV6-2 or TRBV6-3 to TRBJ2-3; D is unclear. Trimming stripped 0 bases from V and 2 bases from J, with 6 bases between. The germline gives CDR1 MNHEY, CDR2 SVGEGT. The CDR3 length is 14 residues. CDR3 bases: TGTGCCAGCAGTTACTCGACTCCCACAGATACGCAGTATTTT. Translating it yields CASSYSTPTDTQYF.

This clone was detected only once. This chain joins TRBV7-8 and TRBJ1-2; D gene uncertain. The CDR3 loop spans 14 amino acids. V was pared by 6 bases and J by 4 bases, with 15 bases between. Germline V lookup: CDR1 SGHVS, CDR2 FQNEAQ. This CDR3 is CASSPEREAYGYTF. In nucleotides, the CDR3 is TGTGCCAGCAGTCCAGAAAGGGAGGCCTATGGCTACACCTTC.

The chain has TRBV2 and TRBJ1-4; D is unresolved. V shed 5 bases and J shed 3 bases, with 10 bases lying between them. Germline loops: CDR1 SNHLY, CDR2 FYNNEI. The CDR3 runs 14 residues. DNA for the CDR3: TGTGCCAGCAGTAAACAAATATCTAATGAAAAACTGTTTTTT. This sequence encodes CASSKQISNEKLFF.

The V gene is TRBV6-5, the J gene TRBJ1-1, with D perhaps matching TRBD1 (5 bases). This CDR3 is built from 14 residues. CDR1 MNHEY and CDR2 SVGAGI come from the germline V gene. V lost 7 bases to trimming and J lost 5 bases, with 17 bases between them. CDR3 protein: CASMGTGRATEAFF. In DNA, the CDR3 is TGTGCCAGCATGGGGACCGGGCGGGCGACTGAAGCTTTCTTT.

V is TRBV6-5 and J is TRBJ2-1; D possibly uses TRBD1 or TRBD2 (6 bases each). The germline CDR1 and CDR2 sequences are MNHEY and SVGAGI. This CDR3 contains 14 residues. The V and J ends lost 6 bases and 7 bases respectively, with 16 bases between them. Here the CDR3 reads CASRPRSGANEQFF. For the CDR3, the DNA is TGTGCCAGCAGACCAAGATCGGGGGCGAATGAGCAGTTCTTC.

Only a few counts were recorded for this clone. The sample contains more than one DNA sequence encoding this CDR3. The V gene is TRBV7-9, the J gene TRBJ1-5; tentative D call: TRBD1 (5 bases). Trimming cost V 1 base and J 5 bases, with 6 bases left between them. Per the germline V gene, CDR1 is SEHNR and CDR2 is FQNEAQ (reference sequence). The CDR3 is made up of 13 amino acids. The chain's CDR3 is CASSLEGDQPQHF. CDR3 DNA: TGTGCCAGCAGCTTAGAAGGGGATCAGCCCCAGCATTTT.

This clone appeared once. The chain combines TRBV9 with TRBJ1-1; D unclear. From germline, CDR1 is SGDLS and CDR2 YYNGEE. V was trimmed by 2 bases and J by 10 bases, leaving 18 bases between them. The CDR3 sequence is 14 residues long. CDR3 region: CASSVLEGAVGAFF. CDR3 DNA: TGTGCCAGCAGCGTCCTTGAGGGCGCGGTTGGAGCTTTCTTT.

The chain couples TRBV28 to TRBJ1-3; D is unclear. This CDR3 spans 13 amino acids. V gave up 8 bases and J gave up 0 bases, with 8 bases separating them. Germline V gives CDR1 MDHEN, CDR2 SYDVKM. The CDR3 DNA reads as TGTGCCAGCGAGGAGAGCTCTGGAAACACCATATATTTT. Translation: CASEESSGNTIYF.

Turning to this clone: Other DNA sequences in this specimen translate into the identical CDR3. This sequence joins TRBV24-1 and TRBJ1-5; 10 bases fit TRBD1. The CDR3 totals 16 residues. CDR1 KGHDR and CDR2 SFDVKD come from the germline V gene. V dropped 3 bases and J dropped 2; count of bases not matched to a gene: 3. CDR3 sequence reads: CATSDPGTGGNQPQHF. The CDR3 region has the DNA TGTGCCACCAGTGATCCCGGGACAGGGGGCAATCAGCCCCAGCATTTT.

The J gene is TRBJ1-4, the V gene TRBV7-8; TRBD1 agrees at 7 bases. The germline gives CDR1 SGHVS, CDR2 FQNEAQ. The CDR3 covers 15 residues. The V gene end was trimmed by 2 bases and the J gene end by 8 bases; junction bases not matched to a gene: 8. CDR3 bases: TGTGCCAGCAGCTTAAAGGCAGGGGGAAGGGAAAAACTGTTTTTT. Its protein is CASSLKAGGREKLFF.

As regards this clone: Other DNA sequences from this sample encode an identical CDR3 as well. This chain connects TRBV12-3 or TRBV12-4 to TRBJ1-6, with unresolved D. V was clipped by 2 bases and J by 6 bases, with 5 bases between them. The CDR3 has 13 amino acids. The CDR3 protein is CASSLNSNSPLHF. The CDR3 nucleotides are TGTGCCAGCAGTTTAAACAGTAATTCACCCCTCCACTTT.

The V and J genes are TRBV5-1 and TRBJ2-3; 9 bases match TRBD2. Germline CDR1 and CDR2: SGHRS and YFSETQ. The CDR3 is 15 residues long. The J segment lost 3 bases and the V segment lost 1 base, leaving 3 bases of the junction unmatched. The DNA for the CDR3 is TGCGCCAGCAGCTTGCAGCGGGGGGCGACAGATACGCAGTATTTT. The encoded protein is CASSLQRGATDTQYF.

The CDR3 DNA sequence: TGCGCCAGCAGTGAGGCTAGCGGGGGGGTTGAGCAGTACTTC. Protein: CASSEASGGVEQYF. This chain connects TRBV10-2 to TRBJ2-7; 12 bases align to TRBD2. The CDR3 is 14 amino acids. Germline trimming cut 2 bases from V and 7 bases from J; bases unmatched to any gene: 3. From germline, CDR1 is WSHSY and CDR2 SAAADI.